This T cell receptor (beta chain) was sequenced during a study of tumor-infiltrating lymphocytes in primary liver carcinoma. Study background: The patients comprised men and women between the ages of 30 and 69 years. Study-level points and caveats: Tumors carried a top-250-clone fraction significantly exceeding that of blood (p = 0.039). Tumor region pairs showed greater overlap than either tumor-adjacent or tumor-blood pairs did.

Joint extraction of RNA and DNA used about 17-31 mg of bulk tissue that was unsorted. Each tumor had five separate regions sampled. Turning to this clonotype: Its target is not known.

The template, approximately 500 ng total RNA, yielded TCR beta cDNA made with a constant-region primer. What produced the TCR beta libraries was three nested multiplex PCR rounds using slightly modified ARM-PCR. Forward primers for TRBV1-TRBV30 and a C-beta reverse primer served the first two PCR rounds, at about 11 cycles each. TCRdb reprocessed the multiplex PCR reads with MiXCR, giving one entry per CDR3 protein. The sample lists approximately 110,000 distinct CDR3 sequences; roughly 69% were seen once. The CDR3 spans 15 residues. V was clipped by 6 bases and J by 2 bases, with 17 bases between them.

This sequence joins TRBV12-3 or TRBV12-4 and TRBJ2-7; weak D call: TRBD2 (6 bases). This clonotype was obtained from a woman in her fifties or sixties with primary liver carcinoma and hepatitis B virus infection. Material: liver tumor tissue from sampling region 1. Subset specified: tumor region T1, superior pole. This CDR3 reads CASSTSCPIPYEQYF. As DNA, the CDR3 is TGTGCCAGCAGCACTAGCTGTCCAATCCCCTACGAGCAGTACTTC.